This is a list of T cell receptor beta chains from one sample in a study of vaccination and CD4 T cells after COVID-19. TCRdb called the PCR reads again in MiXCR, with one record for every CDR3 protein. Of 15,000 to 20,000 distinct CDR3 sequences detected, 45% to 70% appear once; the ten largest clones hold 1% to 1.3%. The sequencing used CD4+ T cells from blood, collected after SARS-CoV-2 vaccination. These receptors all come from a human donor who had recovered from COVID-19. Both conserved end residues are trimmed from each CDR3. Expanded clones get a size class; other rows say once, few or many, or leave the size out.

clone size,J gene,V gene,CDR3 protein
.,TRBJ1-3,TRBV2,ASALGNAPDTIY
.,TRBJ2-6,TRBV6-2/TRBV6-3,ASTRGYSGANVLT
few,TRBJ2-5,TRBV6-5,ASSYSSWLAGETQY
.,TRBJ2-3,TRBV5-1,ASSLGADTQY
few,TRBJ2-1,TRBV20-1,SAIDTTNEQF
.,TRBJ1-5,TRBV7-2,ATSLRLGHFNQPQH
.,TRBJ2-3,TRBV29-1,SGLTGGADTQY
.,TRBJ1-5,TRBV28,ASSPLPGTGFDNQPQH
.,TRBJ2-7,TRBV2,ASRAGLGVGYEQY
.,TRBJ1-5,TRBV2,ASRARGAGNQPQH
.,TRBJ1-2,TRBV2,ASSEDRVRGGYT
.,TRBJ1-5,TRBV6-1,ASFSGDVGQPQH
.,TRBJ2-3,TRBV7-9,ASSPGLAVKRGDTQY
.,TRBJ2-5,TRBV27,ASSFGVGGETQY
.,TRBJ2-5,TRBV20-1,SATLAGGVTQY
few,TRBJ1-1,TRBV7-9,ASSLEGMGGAGGTEAF
.,TRBJ2-1,TRBV27,ASASSGKAVNEQF
.,TRBJ2-7,TRBV20-1,SAIAPTGTYEQY
.,TRBJ1-2,TRBV28,ASKGQGLYYGYT
.,TRBJ1-6,TRBV2,ASSEWWGNNSPLH
.,TRBJ2-5,TRBV6-5,ASSYSRVWETQY
few,TRBJ2-3,TRBV7-2,ASSRGQGDTQY
.,TRBJ2-7,TRBV6-1,ASTARTVNAYEQY
few,TRBJ2-2,TRBV6-4,ASSVDGSDTGELF
.,TRBJ2-3,TRBV19,ASSIQREGRTDTQY
.,TRBJ2-3,TRBV6-1,ASSVGVADTQY
.,TRBJ1-1,TRBV10-3,ATIGYSTEAF
.,TRBJ2-7,TRBV19,ASSSNPRPGQFYEQY
.,TRBJ1-5,TRBV4-3,ASRRNIGNSNQPQH
.,TRBJ2-5,TRBV18,ASSPDETQY
.,TRBJ1-4,TRBV19,ASSMGRTNEKLF
.,TRBJ1-6,TRBV12-3/TRBV12-4,ASSFGTGGSPLH
.,TRBJ2-5,TRBV7-9,ASSLFQGKQETQY
few,TRBJ1-2,TRBV6-1,ATKSYRGHYGYT
.,TRBJ1-1,TRBV28,ASSSPQGSTEAF
.,TRBJ2-5,TRBV27,ASSPNTPGQGGKKETQY
once,TRBJ1-5,TRBV19,ASSKRGNQPQH
.,TRBJ2-7,TRBV15,ATSRDGRYEQY
few,TRBJ2-7,TRBV20-1,SELAGLPNLEQY
few,TRBJ1-5,TRBV5-4,ASSTDGQINQPQH
few,TRBJ2-5,TRBV6-1,ATRAGGGWAQETQY
.,TRBJ2-3,TRBV20-1,SARELSTDTQY
.,TRBJ1-5,TRBV4-1,ASGGQGNQPQH
.,TRBJ2-5,TRBV4-1,ASSQEKTQY
.,TRBJ2-3,TRBV15,ATSREGSGGGETDTQY
once,TRBJ1-1,TRBV7-2,ASSLGPRQPNTEAF